This is a list of T cell receptor beta chains from one sample in a study of blood T cell repertoires in COVID-19. Sequenced by immunoSEQ multiplex PCR; TCRdb stores in-frame clones only, minus some. The table records some 240,000 clones, roughly nine tenths of them present only once. Specimen: peripheral blood. These receptors came from a woman in her 40s who had recovered from COVID-19. The CDR3 runs from the conserved cysteine through the conserved F or W. The order of the fields is clone size, J gene, V gene, D gene, CDR3 DNA, CDR3 protein. D genes are given only for firm matches. Size values are once, few and many counts, or a class for expanded clones, and some rows have none.

size: -
J: TRBJ1-1
V: TRBV28
D: TRBD1
DNA: TGTGCCAGCAGTCCCGCTCAGGGGGCGGGCGCTTTCTTT
CDR3: CASSPAQGAGAFF

size: -
J: TRBJ1-4
V: TRBV4-3
D: -
DNA: TGCGCCAGCAGCCAAAAGAACAGCTTTAATGAAAAACTGTTTTTT
CDR3: CASSQKNSFNEKLFF

size: -
J: TRBJ2-7
V: TRBV7-9
D: -
DNA: TGTGCCAGCAGCTTAGCGGAAGGGACACACTACGAGCAGTACTTC
CDR3: CASSLAEGTHYEQYF

size: -
J: TRBJ1-2
V: TRBV28
D: -
DNA: TGTGCCAGCCAGACAGGTCTCTATGGCTACACCTTC
CDR3: CASQTGLYGYTF

size: -
J: TRBJ2-4
V: TRBV5-1
D: TRBD1
DNA: TGCGCCAGCAGTCGCGAGAGAGGACAGGGCGGCAAAAACATTCAGTACTTC
CDR3: CASSRERGQGGKNIQYF

size: -
J: TRBJ1-2
V: TRBV21-1
D: -
DNA: TGTGCCAGAATCCGGGACAGGGGGCTAATCACCTTC
CDR3: CARIRDRGLITF

size: -
J: TRBJ2-1
V: TRBV24-1
D: -
DNA: TGTGCCACCAGTGATCAAACAGGGAAATCCTACAATGAGCAGTTCTTC
CDR3: CATSDQTGKSYNEQFF

size: -
J: TRBJ2-3
V: TRBV2
D: TRBD1
DNA: TGTGCCAGCAGGGAGAGACAGGGACGGGAGTATTTT
CDR3: CASRERQGREYF

size: -
J: TRBJ1-4
V: TRBV4-3
D: TRBD1
DNA: TGCGCCAGCAGCCAGACCGGGACAGCAAATGAAAAACTGTTTTTT
CDR3: CASSQTGTANEKLFF

size: -
J: TRBJ1-6
V: TRBV27
D: TRBD1
DNA: TGTGCCAGCAGCCCGGACAGGGGTAATTCACCCCTCCACTTT
CDR3: CASSPDRGNSPLHF

size: -
J: TRBJ2-1
V: TRBV4-1
D: -
DNA: TGCGCCAGCAGCCGAGTGGGTCCGGGGGACAATGAGCAGTTCTTC
CDR3: CASSRVGPGDNEQFF

size: -
J: TRBJ2-1
V: TRBV5-4
D: -
DNA: TGTGCCAGCAGCTTGGTGGTAGCGCCTTCCTACAATGAGCAGTTCTTC
CDR3: CASSLVVAPSYNEQFF

size: once
J: TRBJ2-1
V: TRBV18
D: TRBD2
DNA: TGTGCCAGCTCGCCTACTAGCGGGAGTTTGAATGAGCAGTTCTTC
CDR3: CASSPTSGSLNEQFF

size: -
J: TRBJ2-7
V: TRBV11-2
D: TRBD1
DNA: TGTGCCAGCAGCCACAGGGGAACCTACGAGCAGTACTTC
CDR3: CASSHRGTYEQYF

size: few
J: TRBJ2-1
V: TRBV5-4
D: -
DNA: TGTGCCAGCAGCTTAGGACTACTAGGATTGGGGTCCAGCAATGAGCAGTTCTTC
CDR3: CASSLGLLGLGSSNEQFF

size: -
J: TRBJ1-6
V: TRBV19
D: -
DNA: TGTGCCAGTAGTATTTCCGACAGATCACCCCTCCACTTT
CDR3: CASSISDRSPLHF

size: -
J: TRBJ2-5
V: TRBV5-1
D: TRBD1
DNA: TGCGCCAGCAGCCAAGGACAGGGTGAGACCCAGTACTTC
CDR3: CASSQGQGETQYF

size: -
J: TRBJ2-2
V: TRBV13
D: -
DNA: TGTGCCAGCAGCTTAGGCCCCCGGGACTCACTTGGCGGGGAGCTGTTTTTT
CDR3: CASSLGPRDSLGGELFF

size: few
J: TRBJ1-5
V: TRBV5-1
D: -
DNA: TGCGCCAGCAGCTCCGCGCCGAGGCCCCAGCATTTT
CDR3: CASSSAPRPQHF

size: -
J: TRBJ2-2
V: TRBV19
D: -
DNA: TGTGCCAGTACCGGAGCGGTGTTTGCGAACACCGGGGAGCTGTTTTTT
CDR3: CASTGAVFANTGELFF

size: once
J: TRBJ1-1
V: TRBV20-1
D: -
DNA: TGCAGTGCTAGGCGGGGCCCTGAAGCTTTCTTT
CDR3: CSARRGPEAFF

size: -
J: TRBJ1-5
V: TRBV19
D: TRBD1
DNA: TGTGCCAGTAGCAAAGGACAGGGGGCTCAGCCCCAGCATTTT
CDR3: CASSKGQGAQPQHF

size: -
J: TRBJ2-2
V: TRBV7-2
D: TRBD2
DNA: TGTGCCAGCAGCGTAGGGAAAGGACTAGCGGGAGGTAGAGGCGGGGAGCTGTTTTTT
CDR3: CASSVGKGLAGGRGGELFF

size: -
J: TRBJ1-1
V: TRBV6-2/TRBV6-3
D: TRBD1
DNA: TGTGCCAGCAGTTACGGGGTCGGAGGACAGGTGAACACTGAAGCTTTCTTT
CDR3: CASSYGVGGQVNTEAFF

size: -
J: TRBJ1-1
V: TRBV18
D: -
DNA: TGTGCCAGCTCACCCCTCGAGGGTGAAGCTTTCTTT
CDR3: CASSPLEGEAFF

size: -
J: TRBJ1-1
V: TRBV7-9
D: -
DNA: TGTGCCAGCAGCAACCGGGGTCCTGAAGCTTTCTTT
CDR3: CASSNRGPEAFF

size: -
J: TRBJ1-1
V: TRBV7-2
D: -
DNA: TGTGCCAGCAGCTTAGACCGAGGAAGAGGAGGTATTAACACTGAAGCTTTCTTT
CDR3: CASSLDRGRGGINTEAFF

size: -
J: TRBJ2-7
V: TRBV4-1
D: -
DNA: TGCGCCAGCAGCCAAGCGGGTTACGGGGCCTACGAGCAGTACTTC
CDR3: CASSQAGYGAYEQYF

size: -
J: TRBJ2-1
V: TRBV9
D: -
DNA: TGTGCCAGCAGCCCGCTGAGGGGGAATGAGCAGTTCTTC
CDR3: CASSPLRGNEQFF